This T cell receptor (beta chain) was retrieved from a study of T cell repertoires in cytomegalovirus infection. Whole-study context: In public TCR beta signatures, there were indications of both CMV infection and matching HLA type. General study results and limits: Pooled public TCR beta family frequency picked out CMV carriers with the relevant HLA. The ex vivo response was dominated by HLA-C-restricted CMV-specific TCR beta clonotypes.

The V and J ends lost 9 bases and 0 bases respectively, with 12 bases between them. The germline CDR1 and CDR2 sequences are MNHNY and SVGAGI (reference sequence). The CDR3 contains 14 residues. Of note for this clonotype: What it binds is unknown.

TCRdb reprocessed the reads with MiXCR, giving one entry per CDR3 protein. The data show around 310,000 distinct CDR3 sequences, with 15% to 20% seen just once and 12% held by the top ten. The material sequenced was PBMCs. This TCR was sampled from a human donor in good health (CMV status not recorded). Some clones in this sample may be carry-over from other donors' samples. The chain joins TRBV6-6 to TRBJ1-3; TRBD1 might be the D (6 bases). This CDR3 is CASVFRGSGNTIYF. The CDR3 DNA reads as TGTGCCAGTGTGTTCAGGGGCTCTGGAAACACCATATATTTT.